This T cell receptor (beta chain) was identified in a study of human T cells and chemical hapten exposure. About the study: Epicutaneous patch tests delivered 0.01% DPC to the upper back, with evaluation at 6 days.

Sample time point: pre-sensitization, week 0. Treatment noted: therapeutic diphenylcyclopropenone sensitization with weekly scalp DPC. TCRdb re-derived calls from the RACE reads in MiXCR, one entry per CDR3 protein. Of over 300,000 distinct CDR3 sequences in the sample, 4% to 6% are singletons; the top ten hold around 2.6%. This clonotype was counted ten times or more. The antigen is unknown. General study points: Large CDR3 similarity clusters arose significantly more often from expanded TCRs than from controls.

Per the germline V gene, CDR1 is MNHNY and CDR2 is SVGAGI (reference sequence). V was trimmed by 4 bases and J by 1 base, leaving 7 bases between them. The length of the CDR3 is 14 residues. Specimen: whole blood, collected in connection with sensitization to the hapten diphenylcyclopropenone (DPC). The TCR sequence derives from a woman aged 45-59 years with alopecia areata. Some clones in this sample may be carry-over from other donors' samples. The V and J genes are TRBV6-6 and TRBJ2-2, with unresolved D. The CDR3 is CASSLDLNTGELFF. The CDR3 nucleotides read TGTGCCAGCAGTTTGGATCTGAACACCGGGGAGCTGTTTTTT.